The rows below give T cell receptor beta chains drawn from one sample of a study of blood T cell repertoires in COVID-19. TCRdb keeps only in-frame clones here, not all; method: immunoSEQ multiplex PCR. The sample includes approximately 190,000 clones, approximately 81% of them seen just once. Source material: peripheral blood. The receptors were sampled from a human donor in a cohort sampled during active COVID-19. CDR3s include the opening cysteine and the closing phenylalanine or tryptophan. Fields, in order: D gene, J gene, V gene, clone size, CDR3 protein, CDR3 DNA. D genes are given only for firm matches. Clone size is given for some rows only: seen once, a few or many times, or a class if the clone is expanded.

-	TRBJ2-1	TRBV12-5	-	CATLQELKNEQFF	TGTGCTACCTTACAGGAGTTGAAGAATGAGCAGTTCTTC
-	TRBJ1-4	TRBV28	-	CASSPQPGSKKLFF	TGTGCCAGCAGTCCGCAACCCGGGTCAAAAAAACTGTTTTTT
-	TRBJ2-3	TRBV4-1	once	CASSQLGRTTSTDTQYF	TGCGCCAGCAGCCAACTGGGGCGGACCACCAGCACAGATACGCAGTATTTT
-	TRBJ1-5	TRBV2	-	CASSVGQMQPQHF	TGTGCCAGCAGTGTTGGGCAGATGCAGCCCCAGCATTTT
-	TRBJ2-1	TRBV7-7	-	CASSESPNIMLEQFF	TGTGCCAGCAGTGAGTCTCCGAATATTATGCTGGAGCAGTTCTTC
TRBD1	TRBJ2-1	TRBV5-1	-	CASSSTGGSYNEQFF	TGCGCCAGCAGCTCGACAGGGGGGTCCTACAATGAGCAGTTCTTC
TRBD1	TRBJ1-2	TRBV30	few	CAWSGTGGGRYGYTF	TGTGCCTGGAGTGGTACAGGGGGCGGTCGATATGGCTACACCTTC
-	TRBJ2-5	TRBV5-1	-	CASSFSTRDIRAQETQYF	TGCGCCAGCAGCTTCTCCACCAGGGACATACGGGCCCAAGAGACCCAGTACTTC
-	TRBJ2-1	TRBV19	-	CASSIDPDPQNNEQFF	TGTGCCAGTAGTATAGACCCAGATCCCCAAAACAATGAGCAGTTCTTC
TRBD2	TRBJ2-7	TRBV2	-	CASSALAGASYEQYF	TGTGCCAGCAGTGCCCTAGCGGGAGCGTCCTACGAGCAGTACTTC
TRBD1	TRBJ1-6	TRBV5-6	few	CASSRNRGFSPLHF	TGTGCCAGCAGCAGAAACAGGGGGTTTTCACCCCTCCACTTT
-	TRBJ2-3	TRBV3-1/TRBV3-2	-	CASSQDVQTKGTDTQYF	TGTGCCAGCAGCCAAGATGTACAGACGAAGGGCACAGATACGCAGTATTTT
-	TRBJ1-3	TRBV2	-	CASSEGRAGSGNTIYF	TGTGCCAGCAGTGAAGGTCGGGCGGGCTCCGGAAACACCATATATTTT
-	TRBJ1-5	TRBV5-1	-	CASSFRPGRGQPQHF	TGCGCCAGCAGCTTCCGCCCCGGACGGGGGCAGCCCCAGCATTTT
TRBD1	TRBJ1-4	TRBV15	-	CATSKDRGNEKLFF	TGTGCCACCAGCAAAGACAGGGGTAATGAAAAACTGTTTTTT
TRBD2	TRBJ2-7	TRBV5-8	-	CASRMGGDEQYF	TGTGCCTCCCGAATGGGGGGGGACGAGCAGTACTTC
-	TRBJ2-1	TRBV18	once	CASSPPGGYNEQFF	TGTGCCAGCTCACCACCCGGGGGCTACAATGAGCAGTTCTTC
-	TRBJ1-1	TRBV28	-	CASSSPRRGMGTEAFF	TGTGCCAGCAGTTCCCCACGGAGAGGCATGGGCACTGAAGCTTTCTTT
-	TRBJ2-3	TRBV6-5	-	CASSFELQDTQYF	TGTGCCAGCAGTTTCGAGCTTCAAGATACGCAGTATTTT
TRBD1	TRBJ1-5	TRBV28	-	CASWDRVYNQPQHF	TGTGCCAGTTGGGACAGGGTATACAATCAGCCCCAGCATTTT
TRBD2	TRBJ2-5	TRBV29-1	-	CSVGTSGAPTQYF	TGCAGCGTAGGGACTAGCGGGGCCCCGACCCAGTACTTC
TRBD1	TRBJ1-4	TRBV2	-	CASSGQGLNEKLFF	TGTGCCAGCAGTGGACAGGGCCTGAATGAAAAACTGTTTTTT
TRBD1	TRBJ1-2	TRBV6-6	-	CASSYRTGWYTF	TGTGCCAGCAGTTATCGGACAGGGTGGTACACCTTC
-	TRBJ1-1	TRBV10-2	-	CAANELAGLTEAFF	TGCGCCGCCAATGAGTTGGCGGGTCTCACTGAAGCTTTCTTT
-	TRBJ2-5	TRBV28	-	CASTSPSRVGQETQYF	TGTGCCAGCACGTCCCCCTCCAGGGTCGGACAAGAGACCCAGTACTTC
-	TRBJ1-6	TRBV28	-	CASSKGSRVNSPLHF	TGTGCCAGCAGCAAGGGAAGCAGGGTTAATTCACCCCTCCACTTT
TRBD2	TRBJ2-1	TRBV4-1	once	CASSQDQTSGGANEQFF	TGCGCCAGCAGCCAAGACCAGACTAGCGGGGGGGCGAATGAGCAGTTCTTC
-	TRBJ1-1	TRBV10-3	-	CASLGNGPGQAFF	TGTGCCTCCCTTGGGAACGGCCCAGGGCAAGCTTTCTTT
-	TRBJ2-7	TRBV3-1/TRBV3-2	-	CASSHRERSYEQYF	TGTGCCAGCAGCCATCGGGAGCGGTCCTACGAGCAGTACTTC
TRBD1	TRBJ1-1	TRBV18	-	CASSPDREKSTEAFF	TGTGCCAGCTCACCGGACAGGGAAAAGAGCACTGAAGCTTTCTTT
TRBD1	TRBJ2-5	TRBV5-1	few	CASSLEGQDQETQYF	TGCGCCAGCAGCTTGGAGGGACAGGACCAAGAGACCCAGTACTTC
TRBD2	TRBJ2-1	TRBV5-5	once	CASSRAGLAGGREQFF	TGTGCCAGCAGCCGGGCAGGACTAGCGGGAGGGCGTGAGCAGTTCTTC
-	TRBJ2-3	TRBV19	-	CASSILQLTDTQYF	TGTGCCAGTAGTATACTACAGCTCACAGATACGCAGTATTTT
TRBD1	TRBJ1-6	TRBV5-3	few	CARSSDRDGTPLHF	TGTGCCAGAAGCTCGGACAGGGATGGTACACCCCTCCACTTT
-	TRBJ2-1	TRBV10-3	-	CAISGEGVNEQFF	TGTGCCATCAGTGGGGAAGGGGTAAATGAGCAGTTCTTC
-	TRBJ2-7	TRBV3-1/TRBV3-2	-	CASSQDRTGIYEQYF	TGTGCCAGCAGCCAAGACAGGACTGGGATCTACGAGCAGTACTTC
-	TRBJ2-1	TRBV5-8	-	CASSLVPGSSYNEQFF	TGTGCCAGCAGCTTGGTACCGGGTAGCTCCTACAATGAGCAGTTCTTC
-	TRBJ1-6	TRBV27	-	CASSLTGISPLHF	TGTGCCAGCAGTTTAACAGGGATTTCACCCCTCCACTTT
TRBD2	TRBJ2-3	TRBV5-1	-	CASSFGGADTQYF	TGCGCCAGCAGCTTCGGGGGGGCAGATACGCAGTATTTT
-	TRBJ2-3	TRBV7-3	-	CASSRRAGADTQYF	TGTGCCAGCAGTCGGAGGGCTGGGGCAGATACGCAGTATTTT
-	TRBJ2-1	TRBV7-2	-	CASSLGGVSTYNEQFF	TGTGCCAGCAGCTTAGGGGGGGTTTCAACCTACAATGAGCAGTTCTTC
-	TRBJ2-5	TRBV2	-	CASSDRNTQETQYF	TGTGCCAGCAGTGACAGGAACACTCAAGAGACCCAGTACTTC
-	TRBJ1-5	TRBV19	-	CASSASTLSNQPQHF	TGTGCCAGTAGTGCTAGTACACTTAGCAATCAGCCCCAGCATTTT
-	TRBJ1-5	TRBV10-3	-	CAISAESNQPQHF	TGTGCCATCAGTGCAGAAAGCAATCAGCCCCAGCATTTT
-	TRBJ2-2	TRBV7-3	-	CASSLYGGTRLNTGELFF	TGTGCCAGCAGCTTATATGGGGGCACCCGGTTGAACACCGGGGAGCTGTTTTTT
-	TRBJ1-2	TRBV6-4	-	CASSDAGRYGYTF	TGTGCCAGCAGTGACGCGGGACGCTATGGCTACACCTTC
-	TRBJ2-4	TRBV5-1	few	CASSFRVGAKNIQYF	TGCGCCAGCAGCTTCAGGGTCGGAGCCAAAAACATTCAGTACTTC
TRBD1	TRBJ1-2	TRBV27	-	CASSRDRNYGYTF	TGTGCCAGCAGTCGGGACAGGAACTATGGCTACACCTTC
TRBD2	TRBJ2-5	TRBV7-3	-	CASSLTRGGHETQYF	TGTGCCAGCAGCTTAACGCGGGGGGGCCATGAGACCCAGTACTTC
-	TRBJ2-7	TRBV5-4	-	CASSPAGREQYF	TGTGCCAGCAGCCCGGCGGGGCGGGAGCAGTACTTC